This T cell receptor beta chain was documented in a study of shared T cell receptors in the human thymus. The V gene end was trimmed by 10 bases and the J gene end by 0 bases; junction bases not matched to a gene: 15. The CDR3 runs 18 residues. CDR1 is WNHNN, CDR2 SYGVQD, per germline (reference sequence). The method was immunoSEQ multiplex PCR; TCRdb's version includes in-frame clones alone and lacks a portion of them. The sample yields a few hundred thousand clones, around 93% seen once. This clone was detected once. The chain is built from TRBV10-1 and TRBJ1-5; 10 bases agree with TRBD1. The sample was thymocytes. The TCR comes from a human donor. The CDR3 DNA reads as TGCGCCAACGGTCCCGGGATAGGGGACAGGGGTAGCAATCAGCCCCAGCATTTT. Protein: CANGPGIGDRGSNQPQHF.